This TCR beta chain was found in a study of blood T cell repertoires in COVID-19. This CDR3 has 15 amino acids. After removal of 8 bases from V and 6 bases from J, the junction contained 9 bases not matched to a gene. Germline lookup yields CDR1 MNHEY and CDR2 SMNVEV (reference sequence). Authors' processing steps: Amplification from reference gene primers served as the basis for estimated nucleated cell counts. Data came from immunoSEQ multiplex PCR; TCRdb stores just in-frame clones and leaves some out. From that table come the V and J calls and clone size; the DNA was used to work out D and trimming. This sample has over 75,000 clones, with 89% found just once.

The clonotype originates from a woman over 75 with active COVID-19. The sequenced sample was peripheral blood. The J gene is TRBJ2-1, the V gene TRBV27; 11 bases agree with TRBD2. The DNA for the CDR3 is TGTGCCAGCCGACCAAGACTAGCGGGAACCAATGAGCAGTTCTTC. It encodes CASRPRLAGTNEQFF.